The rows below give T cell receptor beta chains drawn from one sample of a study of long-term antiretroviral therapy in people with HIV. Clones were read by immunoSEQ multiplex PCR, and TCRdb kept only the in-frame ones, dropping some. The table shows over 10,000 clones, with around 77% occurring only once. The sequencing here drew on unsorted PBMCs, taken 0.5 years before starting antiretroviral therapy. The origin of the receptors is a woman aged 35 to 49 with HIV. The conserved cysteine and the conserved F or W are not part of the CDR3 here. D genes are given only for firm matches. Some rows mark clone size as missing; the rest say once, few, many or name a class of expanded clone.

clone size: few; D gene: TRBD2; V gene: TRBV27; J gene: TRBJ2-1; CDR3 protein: ASSRLAGAYNEQF
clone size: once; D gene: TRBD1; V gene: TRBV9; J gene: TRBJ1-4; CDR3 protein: ASSDRDRDEKLF
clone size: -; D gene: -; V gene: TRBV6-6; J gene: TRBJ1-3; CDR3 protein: ASSSRFTIY
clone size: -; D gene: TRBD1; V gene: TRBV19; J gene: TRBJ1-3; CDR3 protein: ASSTRDRGHSSSGNTIY
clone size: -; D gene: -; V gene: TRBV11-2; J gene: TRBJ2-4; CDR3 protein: ASSLSSQRNIQY
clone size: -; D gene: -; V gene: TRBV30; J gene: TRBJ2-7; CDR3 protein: AWSAPPGDSYEQY
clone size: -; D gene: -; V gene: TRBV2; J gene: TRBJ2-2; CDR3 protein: ASSAYRAEGTGELF
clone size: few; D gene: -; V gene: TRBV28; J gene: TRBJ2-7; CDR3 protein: ASSPLGGYEQY
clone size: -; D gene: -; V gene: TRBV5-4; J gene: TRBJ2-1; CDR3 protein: ASGLYDNEQF
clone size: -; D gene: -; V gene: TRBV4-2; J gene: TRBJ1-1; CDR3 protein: ASSPQGNTEAF
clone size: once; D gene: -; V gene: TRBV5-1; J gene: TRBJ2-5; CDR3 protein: ASSFRGIKDTQETQY
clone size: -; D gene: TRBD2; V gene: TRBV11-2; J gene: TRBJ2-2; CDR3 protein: ASSLDTSETTGELF
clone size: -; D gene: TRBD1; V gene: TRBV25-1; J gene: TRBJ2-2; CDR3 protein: ASSTDGTANTGELF
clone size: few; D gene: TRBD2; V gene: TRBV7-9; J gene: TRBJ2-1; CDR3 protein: ASSLDWTSENEQF
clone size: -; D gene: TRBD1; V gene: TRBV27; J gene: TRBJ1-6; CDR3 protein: ASSIQGDSPLH
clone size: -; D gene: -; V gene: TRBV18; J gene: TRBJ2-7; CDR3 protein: ASSVQGGYYEQY
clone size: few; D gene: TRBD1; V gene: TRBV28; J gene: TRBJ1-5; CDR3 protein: ASGHDRAYSNQPQH
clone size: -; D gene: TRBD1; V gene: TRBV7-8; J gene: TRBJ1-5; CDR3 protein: ASSPRGNQPQH
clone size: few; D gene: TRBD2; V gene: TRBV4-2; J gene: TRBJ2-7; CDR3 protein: ASSWGGSTYEQY
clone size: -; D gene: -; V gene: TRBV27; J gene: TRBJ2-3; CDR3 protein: ASSLSWDPGAGVMNTQY
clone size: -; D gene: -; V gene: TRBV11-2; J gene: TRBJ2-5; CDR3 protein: ASSYQVEETQY
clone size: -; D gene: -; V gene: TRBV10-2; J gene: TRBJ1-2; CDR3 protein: ASTPTGSHIYGYT
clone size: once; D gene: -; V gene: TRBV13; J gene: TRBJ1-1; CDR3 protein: ASSLEGGGTEAF
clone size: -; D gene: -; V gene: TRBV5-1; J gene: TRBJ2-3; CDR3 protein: ASSFREAADTQY
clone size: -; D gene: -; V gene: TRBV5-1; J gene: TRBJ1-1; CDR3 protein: ASSMDMNTEAF
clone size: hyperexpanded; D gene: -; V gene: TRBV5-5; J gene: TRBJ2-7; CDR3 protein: ASSLGSRPYEQY
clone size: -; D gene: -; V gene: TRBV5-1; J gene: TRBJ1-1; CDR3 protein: ASTFWGGTEAF
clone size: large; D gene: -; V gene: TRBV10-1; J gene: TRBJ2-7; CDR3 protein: ASSDSNTYEQY
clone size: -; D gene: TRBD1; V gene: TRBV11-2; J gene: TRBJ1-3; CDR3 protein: ASSETGTGNTIY
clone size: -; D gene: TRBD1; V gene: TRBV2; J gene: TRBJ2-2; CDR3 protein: ASTPGDRENTGELF
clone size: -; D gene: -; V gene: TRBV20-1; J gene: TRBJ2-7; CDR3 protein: SARTGYEQY